The clone carrying this T cell receptor (beta chain) was counted a few times. Antigen specificity is unknown. This sample was included in a study of T cells after yellow fever vaccination. General study findings and limits: Weaker overall, the secondary response nonetheless peaked faster (day 5 versus 15). The presence of abundant clonotypes contaminating from the bulk population was possible in FACS-sorted repertoires.

TCRdb reanalysed the 5' RACE reads using MiXCR and keeps one entry per CDR3 protein. The table lists roughly 340,000 distinct CDR3 sequences, about 4% of them singletons. This clonotype was sampled from a man younger than 35 who received the YFV17D yellow fever vaccine. Source: PBMCs, taken 5 days after the yellow fever booster vaccination.

CDR3 DNA: TGTGCCAGCAGTGAAGTCGGGTCCCCCACAGATACGCAGTATTTT. As protein: CASSEVGSPTDTQYF. J is TRBJ2-3 and V is TRBV2; D is undetermined. Germline assignment: CDR1 SNHLY and CDR2 FYNNEI. Trimming shortened V by 1 base and J by 2 bases, and 10 bases separated the two germline ends. This CDR3 contains 15 residues. Variable domain in full (rest from reference TRBV2 and TRBJ2-3): EPEVTQTPSHQVTQMGQEVILRCVPISNHLYFYWYRQILGQKVEFLVSFYNNEISEKSEIFDDQFSVERPDGSNFTLKIRSTKLEDSAMYFCASSEVGSPTDTQYFGPGTRLTVL.